The present TCR beta chain was sequenced within a study of identical twins. This clonotype has a handful of counts. Unique molecular identifiers were present on cDNA, and template switching added a universal primer site. In TCRdb, the 5' RACE reads were re-called with MiXCR into one record per CDR3 protein. The profile shows 500,000 or so distinct CDR3 sequences, 13% to 15% of them singletons. Trimming shortened V by 0 bases and J by 2 bases, and 16 bases separated the two germline ends. In germline, CDR1 is LGHDT, CDR2 YNNKEL (reference sequence). CDR3 size: 17 residues. These data were likewise used in another study, on yellow fever vaccine responses in identical twins. That work states: Twins reportedly mounted vaccine T cell responses that seemed partly convergent, partly personalized.

V gene TRBV3-1 combines with J gene TRBJ1-2, with D uncertain. This receptor was taken from a woman between 18 and 29 years old in good health. Sequencing was carried out using CD4+ T cells sorted from blood. The CDR3 reads CASSQDLTRTGNYGYTF. The CDR3 DNA is TGTGCCAGCAGCCAAGATCTCACCCGGACTGGGAACTATGGCTACACCTTC.